Listed below are T cell receptor beta chains from one sample, sequenced in a study of blood T cell repertoires in COVID-19. Clones were read by immunoSEQ multiplex PCR, and TCRdb kept only the in-frame ones, dropping some. The sample has about 80,000 clones, about 87% seen once. Sequencing input: peripheral blood. The receptors shown here come from a woman over 75 with acute or convalescent COVID-19. Each CDR3 is given with its conserved first and last residue. Expanded clones get a size class; other rows say once, few or many, or leave the size out.

clone_size: .
v_call: TRBV7-9
cdr3_aa: CASSLAAGEYSNQPQHF

clone_size: .
v_call: TRBV12-3/TRBV12-4
cdr3_aa: CASSAARNTEAFF

clone_size: .
v_call: TRBV30
cdr3_aa: CAWSVVEGSNQPQHF

clone_size: .
v_call: TRBV5-1
cdr3_aa: CASSTIKPGLMNEQFF

clone_size: .
v_call: TRBV6-4
cdr3_aa: CASSPTGVANEKLFF

clone_size: .
v_call: TRBV6-6
cdr3_aa: CASSPGTGVNYGYTF

clone_size: .
v_call: TRBV24-1
cdr3_aa: CATPGQGASSSGNTIYF

clone_size: .
v_call: TRBV6-5
cdr3_aa: CASSYGSNRGTEAFF

clone_size: .
v_call: TRBV6-5
cdr3_aa: CASSLRGHDEAFF

clone_size: once
v_call: TRBV2
cdr3_aa: CASMANTEAFF

clone_size: .
v_call: TRBV19
cdr3_aa: CASSIVSEGQPQHF

clone_size: .
v_call: TRBV5-4
cdr3_aa: CASSFSGTGGYEQYF

clone_size: .
v_call: TRBV6-4
cdr3_aa: CASRSLGGQGEKKLFF

clone_size: .
v_call: TRBV7-9
cdr3_aa: CASSLEGNTGELFF

clone_size: once
v_call: TRBV19
cdr3_aa: CASSHGAGVDNSPLHF

clone_size: .
v_call: TRBV7-2
cdr3_aa: CASSFDRAGGYTF

clone_size: .
v_call: TRBV10-2
cdr3_aa: CASVDTGGKETQYF

clone_size: .
v_call: TRBV7-2
cdr3_aa: CASSSGVMVAGYNEQFF

clone_size: .
v_call: TRBV18
cdr3_aa: CASSPTAQGDYGYTF

clone_size: .
v_call: TRBV7-9
cdr3_aa: CASSFGTENGYTF

clone_size: .
v_call: TRBV7-2
cdr3_aa: CASSLVRGGADTQYF

clone_size: .
v_call: TRBV13
cdr3_aa: CASSLRGQGELF

clone_size: .
v_call: TRBV29-1
cdr3_aa: CSVGWASGYNEQFF

clone_size: .
v_call: TRBV5-1
cdr3_aa: CASSFTLDSDTQYF

clone_size: .
v_call: TRBV18
cdr3_aa: CASSPPGQQNTEAFF

clone_size: .
v_call: TRBV10-3
cdr3_aa: CAGSGANSGNTIYF

clone_size: .
v_call: TRBV19
cdr3_aa: CASSIDRAGTEAFF

clone_size: .
v_call: TRBV6-5
cdr3_aa: CASSRGTGNTEAFF

clone_size: .
v_call: TRBV27
cdr3_aa: CATRKGGSNEKLFF

clone_size: .
v_call: TRBV29-1
cdr3_aa: CSVGLSADTQYF

clone_size: .
v_call: TRBV19
cdr3_aa: CASSISAGSLGYTF

clone_size: .
v_call: TRBV5-1
cdr3_aa: CASSLGRDSIMNTEAFF

clone_size: .
v_call: TRBV7-2
cdr3_aa: CASSLQADYNSPLHF

clone_size: once
v_call: TRBV2
cdr3_aa: CASTNGQVYGYTF

clone_size: .
v_call: TRBV12-3/TRBV12-4
cdr3_aa: CASSPGYEQYF

clone_size: .
v_call: TRBV2
cdr3_aa: CASSDQGSGNTIYF

clone_size: .
v_call: TRBV6-2/TRBV6-3
cdr3_aa: CASSNRLAGHYNEQFF

clone_size: few
v_call: TRBV18
cdr3_aa: CASSSVAGVRNEQFF

clone_size: .
v_call: TRBV5-3
cdr3_aa: CARSLFYGTSPSEQFF

clone_size: .
v_call: TRBV6-5
cdr3_aa: CASSYRTSGRANEQFF

clone_size: .
v_call: TRBV19
cdr3_aa: CASSVTGMVDTEAFF

clone_size: .
v_call: TRBV6-5
cdr3_aa: CASSSPPGGAYEQYF

clone_size: .
v_call: TRBV6-5
cdr3_aa: CASTPKGGAGTEAFF

clone_size: once
v_call: TRBV6-5
cdr3_aa: CASSYHRQYQETQYF

clone_size: .
v_call: TRBV29-1
cdr3_aa: CSYEASTDTQYF

clone_size: .
v_call: TRBV19
cdr3_aa: CASTVPFQGRKNTEAFF

clone_size: .
v_call: TRBV12-3/TRBV12-4
cdr3_aa: CASAGVRDKAFF

clone_size: .
v_call: TRBV5-4
cdr3_aa: CASSLETLGYTF

clone_size: .
v_call: TRBV7-9
cdr3_aa: CASSLALTSTKEEQYF

clone_size: .
v_call: TRBV30
cdr3_aa: CAWSPGVIGNIQYF

clone_size: .
v_call: TRBV30
cdr3_aa: CAWSADTVEEQYF

clone_size: .
v_call: TRBV24-1
cdr3_aa: CATSDRGSFSYNEQFF